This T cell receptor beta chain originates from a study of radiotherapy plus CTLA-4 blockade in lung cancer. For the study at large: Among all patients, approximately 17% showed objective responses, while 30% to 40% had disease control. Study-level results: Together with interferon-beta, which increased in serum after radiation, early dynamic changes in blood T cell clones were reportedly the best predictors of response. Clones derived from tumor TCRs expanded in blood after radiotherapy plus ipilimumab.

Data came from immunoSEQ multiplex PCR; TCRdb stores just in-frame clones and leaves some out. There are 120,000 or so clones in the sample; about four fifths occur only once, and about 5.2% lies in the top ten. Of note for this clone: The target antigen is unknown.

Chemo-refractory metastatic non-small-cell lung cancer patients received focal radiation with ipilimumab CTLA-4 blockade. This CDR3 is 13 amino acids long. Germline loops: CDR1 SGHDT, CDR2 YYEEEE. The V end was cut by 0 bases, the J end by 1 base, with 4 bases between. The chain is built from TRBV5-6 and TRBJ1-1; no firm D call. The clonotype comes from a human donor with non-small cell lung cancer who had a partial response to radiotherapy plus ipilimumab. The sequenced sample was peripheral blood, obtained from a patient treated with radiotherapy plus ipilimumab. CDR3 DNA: TGTGCCAGCAGCTTGGGTAAGAACACTGAAGCTTTCTTT. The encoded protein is CASSLGKNTEAFF.